Listed below are T cell receptor beta chains from one sample, sequenced in a study of beta chain features in type 1 diabetes. The table came from immunoSEQ multiplex PCR; TCRdb's copy has only in-frame clones and leaves some out. Here the sample spans roughly 300,000 clones, roughly 13% being singletons. Specimen: naive CD4+ T cells from blood. The receptor source for this set is a man aged 30 to 45 with type 1 diabetes. CDR3s include the opening cysteine and the closing phenylalanine or tryptophan. D genes are given only for firm matches. Size is stated for part of the rows, as once, few or many counts, or as a class when the clone is expanded.

d_call j_call clone_size v_call cdr3_nt cdr3_aa
- TRBJ2-1 few TRBV20-1 TGCAGTGCTGCAGGGAATGAGCAGTTCTTC CSAAGNEQFF
- TRBJ1-2 - TRBV5-6 TGTGCCAGCAGCTTGCTGTCGGCGGCGTATGGCTACACCTTC CASSLLSAAYGYTF
- TRBJ2-3 few TRBV6-1 TGTGCCAGCAGTGAAACCGGGTCTACGCAGTATTTT CASSETGSTQYF
- TRBJ2-1 few TRBV15 TGTGCCACGGGAAGGGGGAGGGCAGGTGAGCAGTTCTTC CATGRGRAGEQFF
TRBD1 TRBJ2-6 few TRBV7-8 TGTGCCAGCAGTCCATCCGGGACAGGGGGTCCTGGGGCCAACGTCCTGACTTTC CASSPSGTGGPGANVLTF
TRBD1 TRBJ2-3 - TRBV9 TGTGCCAGCAGCGGGACAGGGGGAACAGGAGATACGCAGTATTTT CASSGTGGTGDTQYF
TRBD1 TRBJ2-7 - TRBV28 TGTGCCAGCAGTTTAACAGGGGGACCCTACGAGCAGTACTTC CASSLTGGPYEQYF
- TRBJ2-2 - TRBV25-1 TGTGCCAGCAGTGAAGGGGCTAGTTGGGCCGGGGAGCTGTTTTTT CASSEGASWAGELFF
- TRBJ1-1 few TRBV19 TGTGCCAGTAGTGCTCAGATCATGAACACTGAAGCTTTCTTT CASSAQIMNTEAFF
TRBD2 TRBJ2-1 - TRBV4-2 TGTGCCAGCAGCCAACTACCGGGACTAGCGACCCAATGGAATGAGCAGTTCTTC CASSQLPGLATQWNEQFF
- TRBJ1-4 - TRBV25-1 TGTGCCAGCAGTGTTGGGACGGCGGGAAATGAAAAACTGTTTTTT CASSVGTAGNEKLFF
TRBD2 TRBJ2-7 few TRBV9 TGTGCCAGCAGCGTAGGACAACTAGCGGGAGCCTACGAGCAGTACTTC CASSVGQLAGAYEQYF
TRBD2 TRBJ2-1 - TRBV6-4 TGTGCCAGCAGTGACGGATTAGCGGGAGAGCAGTTCTTC CASSDGLAGEQFF
TRBD2 TRBJ2-7 - TRBV7-2 TGTGCCAGCAGCCCTTACGGGGGGGAAATGGAGCAGTACTTC CASSPYGGEMEQYF
- TRBJ1-5 - TRBV5-6 TGTGCCAGCAGCAGTTCCCGACAGTATCAGCCCCAGCATTTT CASSSSRQYQPQHF
- TRBJ2-1 few TRBV7-3 TGTGCCAGCAGCTTAAGTAGCGGAACCTACAATGAGCAGTTCTTC CASSLSSGTYNEQFF
- TRBJ2-3 - TRBV5-1 TGCGCCAGCAGCTTATCCGGTACAGGTAGAGCAGATACGCAGTATTTT CASSLSGTGRADTQYF
- TRBJ2-2 - TRBV30 TGTGCCTGGAGTCAAGCGGTGAACACCGGGGAGCTGTTTTTT CAWSQAVNTGELFF
TRBD2 TRBJ2-1 few TRBV18 TGTGCCAGCTCACCTCGACTAGCGGGGCCCAGTGAGCAGTTCTTC CASSPRLAGPSEQFF
- TRBJ1-4 few TRBV6-1 TGTGCCAGCAGTGAAAGGGGGACGGTAACTAATGAAAAACTGTTTTTT CASSERGTVTNEKLFF
- TRBJ2-7 - TRBV7-9 TGTGCCAGCAGCTTAATAGGGGGGGACAGGCACTTC CASSLIGGDRHF
- TRBJ1-2 few TRBV7-2 TGTGCCAGCAGCCTGGGAGGAGGTAGAACTGGCTACACCTTC CASSLGGGRTGYTF
- TRBJ1-2 few TRBV7-8 TGTGCCAGCAGCTTAGAGCGGAACTATGGCTACACCTTC CASSLERNYGYTF
- TRBJ1-2 few TRBV19 TGTGCCAGTAGTACCACAGGGATGTGGGGCTACACCTTC CASSTTGMWGYTF
TRBD2 TRBJ2-7 few TRBV2 TGTGCCAGCAGACTTCTAGCGGCTCCCTACGAGCAGTACTTC CASRLLAAPYEQYF
- TRBJ2-7 - TRBV7-9 TGTGCCAGCGGGAGCTCCTACGAGCAGTACTTC CASGSSYEQYF
- TRBJ2-2 - TRBV9 TGTGCCAGCAGCGGACAGGCTAACACCGGGGAGCTGTTTTTT CASSGQANTGELFF
- TRBJ1-2 - TRBV28 TGTGCCAGCAGTTTGAGCACCCTAATCGGCTATGGCTACACCTTC CASSLSTLIGYGYTF
- TRBJ2-2 few TRBV7-3 TGTGCCAGCAGCTTAATCGGGGACACCGGGGAGCTGTTTTTT CASSLIGDTGELFF
TRBD1 TRBJ1-1 - TRBV23-1 TGCGCCAGCGTCGCTGGACAGGGTGGCACTGAAGCTTTCTTT CASVAGQGGTEAFF
- TRBJ1-1 few TRBV18 TGTGCCAGCTCACGAGTGATGGAGCTCACTGAAGCTTTCTTT CASSRVMELTEAFF
TRBD2 TRBJ2-7 - TRBV11-2 TGTGCCAGCAGCTTAGCGACTAGCGGGAGATTCTACGAGCAGTACTTC CASSLATSGRFYEQYF
- TRBJ1-3 - TRBV18 TGTGCCAGCTCACCACTCATCTCTGGAAACACCATATATTTT CASSPLISGNTIYF
- TRBJ2-5 - TRBV28 TGTGCCAGCACCCTTACTGCGAGCGAGGAGACCCAGTACTTC CASTLTASEETQYF
- TRBJ2-3 - TRBV9 TGTGCCAGCAGCGTAGCTCCCTTCGGCACAGATACGCAGTATTTT CASSVAPFGTDTQYF
TRBD1 TRBJ1-4 few TRBV30 TGTGCCTGGAGTCTCCCGGGGACAGGAGGTGAAAAACTGTTTTTT CAWSLPGTGGEKLFF
- TRBJ2-7 few TRBV29-1 TGCAGCGTTGAAGATCTTAGAGTCTACGAGCAGTACTTC CSVEDLRVYEQYF
- TRBJ2-3 few TRBV29-1 TGCAGTCACGAGAGCGCTTTTAGCACAGATACGCAGTATTTT CSHESAFSTDTQYF
TRBD2 TRBJ2-3 - TRBV7-2 TGTGCCAGCAGGCGGGGAGGGACAGATACGCAGTATTTT CASRRGGTDTQYF